This is a list of T cell receptor beta chains from one sample in a study of cytomegalovirus exposure and HLA in healthy donors. Clones were sequenced by immunoSEQ multiplex PCR, and TCRdb holds only the in-frame ones, with some missing. The profile shows approximately 190,000 clones, approximately 78% of them singletons. The sequenced material came from PBMCs. Source of these receptors: a woman aged 18-29 years in good health and CMV-seronegative. Both conserved end residues are part of each CDR3.

v_call cdr3_aa
TRBV5-6 CASSQGQTNTEAFF
TRBV7-9 CASSARVTEAFF
TRBV19 CASSTTGNTEAFF
TRBV6-1 CASSDRWYSYEQYF
TRBV18 CASSPRSGDFSGNTIYF
TRBV11-2 CASSLDGLAGRGTQYF
TRBV6-5 CASCGWTGHTEAFF
TRBV14 CASSPGTGQPYNEQFF
TRBV27 CASSFAGTTNYGYTF
TRBV6-4 CASTYLGADTEAFF
TRBV4-1 CASSQGWTVDQPQHF